Below, one T cell receptor beta chain is given with its context. Its antigen is unidentified. The sample holds other DNA sequences that translate to the same CDR3. The sample originates from a study of shared clonotypes between healthy human individuals. Notes on the study in general: Unshared clonotypes carried lower generation probabilities than those common to all four donors.

The study drew all its donors from Caucasian adults living in Nashville, Tennessee. The V end was cut by 0 bases, the J end by 3 bases, with 0 bases between. Germline V gene sequence: CDR1 ENHRY, CDR2 SYGVKD. This CDR3 spans 12 amino acids. The assay was immunoSEQ multiplex PCR, and TCRdb's table has in-frame clones only and misses some. The data show around 2.3 million clones, with more than 90% seen just once and 0.1% to 0.15% held by the top ten. The source is a man in his late teens or twenties in good health. The sequenced material came from naive CD4+ T cells sorted from blood. Subset specified: CD45RA+ positively selected. The chain recombines TRBV10-3 with TRBJ2-1; D uncertain. The CDR3 spells CAISESYNEQFF. CDR3 nucleotide sequence: TGTGCCATCAGTGAGTCCTACAATGAGCAGTTCTTC.